Listed here are 3 T cell receptor beta chains from one sample, sequenced in a study of T cell changes during pregnancy in multiple sclerosis. Here immunoSEQ multiplex PCR was the method, and the copy in TCRdb shows in-frame clones only, minus some. The profile shows roughly 79,000 clones, about 93% of them singletons. The source material was CD4+ T cells from peripheral blood mononuclear cells, sampled before pregnancy. The receptors derive from a female donor with multiple sclerosis, enrolled in a pregnancy study.

The table lists this clone with a count of one. The gene calls are TRBV28 and TRBJ2-1; possibly TRBD2 for D (6 bases). V gave up 6 bases and J gave up 4 bases, with 16 bases separating them. From germline, CDR1 is MDHEN and CDR2 SYDVKM. This CDR3 spans 15 amino acids. The CDR3 nucleotides read TGTGCCAGCAGCTATGCGGGACTTCTATACAATGAGCAGTTCTTC. As protein: CASSYAGLLYNEQFF.

This clone has only one observation. The V call is TRBV7-2, the J call TRBJ2-7, with 8 nucleotides matching TRBD1. This CDR3 contains 13 residues. Germline assignment: CDR1 SGHTA and CDR2 FQGNSA. After removal of 5 bases from V and 6 bases from J, the junction contained 6 bases not matched to a gene. The CDR3 DNA sequence: TGTGCCAGCAGCAAAACAGGGGGAGGCGAGCAGTACTTC. It is translated as CASSKTGGGEQYF.

The rearrangement links TRBV18 to TRBJ2-3; 7 bases map to TRBD2. The germline V gene encodes CDR1 KGHSH and CDR2 LQKENI. J lost 2 bases, V lost 4 bases, and 6 bases had no gene match. This CDR3 contains 15 residues. CDR3 loop: CASSLRAGITDTQYF. CDR3 sequence (DNA): TGTGCCAGCTCACTTCGAGCGGGGATCACAGATACGCAGTATTTT.